These 5 T cell receptor beta chains originate from one sample sequenced in a study of cytomegalovirus exposure and HLA in healthy donors. Primers included in the PCR were 60 Vbeta and 13 Jbeta primers. Clones were read by immunoSEQ multiplex PCR, and TCRdb kept only the in-frame ones, dropping some. The profile shows over 150,000 clones, approximately 80% of them singletons. What was sequenced was PBMCs. Source of these receptors: a man in his fifties in good health and CMV-seropositive.

V and J are TRBV25-1 and TRBJ1-5; a weak D match, TRBD1 (6 bases). Germline V gives CDR1 MGHDK, CDR2 SYGVNS. V shed 3 bases and J shed 4 bases, with 13 bases lying between them. The CDR3 spans 15 residues. The CDR3: CASSDPGQPNQPQHF. CDR3 nucleotides: TGTGCCAGCAGTGACCCCGGACAGCCTAATCAGCCCCAGCATTTT.

The CDR3 DNA follows: TGCGCCAGCAGCTACGGAGGAGGCAGCAATCAGCCCCAGCATTTT. This translates into CASSYGGGSNQPQHF. The J gene is TRBJ1-5, the V gene TRBV5-1; D unresolved. Germline V gene data show CDR1 as SGHRS and CDR2 as YFSETQ. This CDR3 is 15 amino acids long. Trimming pared 3 bases from V and 1 base from J, leaving 11 bases between.

The chain combines TRBV29-1 with TRBJ2-1, with 8 nucleotides matching TRBD2. The CDR3 loop spans 13 amino acids. Germline CDR1 reads SQVTM; CDR2 reads ANQGSEA. The junction had 4 bases not matched to a gene; V was cut back by 4 bases and J by 5 bases. In DNA form, the CDR3 reads TGCAGCGTTGTGAGCGGGAGACACAATGAGCAGTTCTTC. It codes for CSVVSGRHNEQFF.

The V and J genes are TRBV9 and TRBJ1-3; D ambiguous. The CDR3 spans 15 residues. The V gene lost 0 bases and the J gene lost 4 bases, with 11 bases spanning the gap. Per germline, CDR1 SGDLS and CDR2 YYNGEE. CDR3 bases: TGTGCCAGCAGCGTAGATTCAGGTTCCGGAAACACCATATATTTT. This encodes CASSVDSGSGNTIYF.

J is TRBJ2-7 and V is TRBV11-2; 11 positions agree with TRBD2. This CDR3 has 18 residues. Germline trimming cut 1 base from V and 0 bases from J; bases unmatched to any gene: 8. Germline CDR1 and CDR2: SGHAT and FQNNGV. This CDR3 is CASSLVYSGRDLSYEQYF. CDR3 sequence (DNA): TGTGCCAGCAGCTTAGTATATAGCGGGAGGGACCTCTCCTACGAGCAGTACTTC.